The 29 T cell receptor beta chains in this list originate from one sample, sequenced in a study of blood T cell repertoires in COVID-19. Some clones are missing from TCRdb's copy, which holds only in-frame ones; the method was immunoSEQ multiplex PCR. Of about 83,000 clones in the sample, about 82% were seen once. The sample comprised peripheral blood. The receptors originated from a man between 50 and 59 years old with active COVID-19.

The chain joins TRBV6-2 or TRBV6-3 to TRBJ2-2; 9 nucleotides agree with TRBD1. This CDR3 is 16 amino acids long. Germline loops: CDR1 MNHEY, CDR2 SVGEGT. The V gene end was trimmed by 2 bases and the J gene end by 4 bases; junction bases not matched to a gene: 5. The CDR3 region has the DNA TGTGCCAGCAGTTACGCAGACAGGGGGGGCACCGGGGAGCTGTTTTTT. It yields the protein CASSYADRGGTGELFF.

This clone was detected only a few times. The chain links TRBV5-1 to TRBJ2-1; the D gene is possibly TRBD2 (5 bases). V lost 2 bases to trimming and J lost 3 bases, with 9 bases between them. Looked up from germline, CDR1 is SGHRS and CDR2 is YFSETQ. The CDR3 length is 14 residues. CDR3 DNA: TGCGCCAGCAGCTTAGGTGACTACTACAATGAGCAGTTCTTC. It encodes CASSLGDYYNEQFF.

V usage is TRBV5-1 and J usage is TRBJ2-2, with TRBD1 matching 8 bases. The CDR3 consists of 16 residues. Germline CDR1 reads SGHRS; CDR2 reads YFSETQ. V lost 4 bases, J lost 6 bases, and 11 bases stayed unmatched. CDR3 bases: TGCGCCAGCAGCGCGACGACAGGGGTTGTTTCCGGGGAGCTGTTTTTT. Translated, it gives CASSATTGVVSGELFF.

The chain has TRBV30 and TRBJ1-4; D gene unclear. V was clipped by 0 bases and J by 8 bases, with 16 bases between them. The CDR3 runs 15 residues. CDR1 and CDR2 from the germline V gene are GTSNPN and SVGIG (reference sequence). The CDR3 coding sequence is TGTGCCTGGAGTGTAGAGGGCGTAGGTTTGGAAAAACTGTTTTTT. Translated, it gives CAWSVEGVGLEKLFF.

V usage is TRBV5-4 and J usage is TRBJ2-3; D perhaps matches TRBD2 (5 bases). Trimming left V 4 bases short and J 0 bases short, with 9 bases between. Per the germline V gene, CDR1 is SGHNT and CDR2 is YYREEE (reference sequence). The length of the CDR3 is 14 residues. This CDR3 reads CASSRRTSTDTQYF. The CDR3 region has the DNA TGTGCCAGCAGCCGCCGGACTAGCACAGATACGCAGTATTTT.

The rearrangement links TRBV28 to TRBJ1-2; 7 bases fit TRBD1. Losses at the gene ends were 4 bases for V and 3 bases for J; bases not matched to a gene: 2. This CDR3 is 13 amino acids long. Per the germline V gene, CDR1 is MDHEN and CDR2 is SYDVKM. In DNA form, the CDR3 reads TGTGCCAGCAGTTCCGGGACAGACTATGGCTACACCTTC. The encoded protein is CASSSGTDYGYTF.

J is TRBJ1-5 and V is TRBV7-2, with D possibly being TRBD1 (5 bases). Trimming removed 2 bases at V and 9 bases at J, with 26 bases between. Germline V lookup: CDR1 SGHTA, CDR2 FQGNSA. The CDR3 consists of 18 residues. The DNA for the CDR3 is TGTGCCAGCAGCTTATTTCACGGGCGGGGGTCGGGGGAATCGCCCCAGCATTTT. As protein: CASSLFHGRGSGESPQHF.

The V call is TRBV5-1, the J call TRBJ2-3, with 8 bases that match TRBD1. CDR1 SGHRS and CDR2 YFSETQ come from the germline V gene. V lost 0 bases, J lost 7 bases, and 7 bases stayed unmatched. The length of the CDR3 is 15 residues. This CDR3 reads CASSLAAGGGYTQYF. The CDR3 DNA follows: TGCGCCAGCAGCTTGGCTGCAGGGGGCGGATATACGCAGTATTTT.

The chain recombines TRBV5-4 with TRBJ2-6; D might be TRBD2 (6 bases). Deletions cut 4 bases from V and 0 bases from J, with 14 bases between. The CDR3 has 17 residues. Germline V gene data show CDR1 as SGHNT and CDR2 as YYREEE (reference sequence). The CDR3 is CASSLKRVSSGANVLTF. The DNA of the CDR3 is TGTGCCAGCAGCCTCAAGCGGGTCTCCTCTGGGGCCAACGTCCTGACTTTC.

The rearrangement links TRBV29-1 to TRBJ2-7; possible D gene TRBD2, 6 bases. The CDR3 sequence is 12 residues long. Germline CDR1 is SQVTM and CDR2 is ANQGSEA. Trimming pared 6 bases from V and 4 bases from J, leaving 13 bases between. The chain's CDR3 is CSVVGTSYEQYF. The CDR3 coding sequence is TGCAGCGTCGTAGGGACTTCTTACGAGCAGTACTTC.

The rearrangement uses TRBV9 and TRBJ2-1; 8 nucleotides match TRBD2. Germline assignment: CDR1 SGDLS and CDR2 YYNGEE. The CDR3 has 14 amino acids. The ends lost 4 bases at V and 5 bases at J; junction bases unmatched: 5. CDR3 nucleotide sequence: TGTGCCAGCAGCCCGCGACTAGCGAACAATGAGCAGTTCTTC. This encodes CASSPRLANNEQFF.

The genes are TRBV4-2 and TRBJ2-7; D is possibly TRBD2 (6 bases). The CDR3 is 14 amino acids. Germline CDR1 is LGHNA and CDR2 is YNFKEQ. Trimming took off 0 bases at V and 5 bases at J, with 11 bases between the two ends. CDR3: CASSQDPGLNEQYF. DNA of the CDR3: TGTGCCAGCAGCCAAGATCCGGGACTGAACGAGCAGTACTTC.

The count of this clone is one. The genes are TRBV6-6 and TRBJ2-7; the D gene is possibly TRBD2 (6 bases). The CDR3 has 14 amino acids. Trimming took off 6 bases at V and 2 bases at J, with 14 bases between the two ends. Germline CDR1 MNHNY, CDR2 SVGAGI (reference sequence). This CDR3 is CASRSEGRAYEQYF. CDR3 nucleotides: TGTGCCAGCAGATCGGAGGGACGTGCCTACGAGCAGTACTTC.

Comment on this clone: This sample also contains other DNA sequences that code for the same CDR3. V usage is TRBV5-1 and J usage is TRBJ2-7; no clear D. Trimming shortened V by 0 bases and J by 3 bases, and 4 bases separated the two germline ends. The CDR3 loop spans 12 amino acids. Germline V gives CDR1 SGHRS, CDR2 YFSETQ. The CDR3 nucleotides are TGCGCCAGCAGCTTGGGAGGCTACGAGCAGTACTTC. It yields the protein CASSLGGYEQYF.

The V and J genes are TRBV5-1 and TRBJ2-3; D may be TRBD1 (6 bases). The germline V and J ends were trimmed by 2 bases and 5 bases, with 15 bases remaining between them. The germline V gene encodes CDR1 SGHRS and CDR2 YFSETQ. The CDR3 has 15 amino acids. The chain's CDR3 is CASSLIGSTGDTQYF. The CDR3, as DNA: TGCGCCAGCAGCTTAATCGGGTCGACAGGAGATACGCAGTATTTT. Drawing the rest from reference TRBV5-1 and TRBJ2-3, the complete variable domain is KAGVTQTPRYLIKTRGQQVTLSCSPISGHRSVSWYQQTPGQGLQFLFEYFSETQRNKGNFPGRFSGRQFSNSRSEMNVSTLELGDSALYLCASSLIGSTGDTQYFGPGTRLTVL.

A single count supports this clone. The chain has TRBV24-1 and TRBJ2-1; TRBD2 matches 8 bases. The germline V gene encodes CDR1 KGHDR and CDR2 SFDVKD. Unmatched junction bases numbered 5, after V lost 3 bases and J lost 5 bases. The CDR3 runs to 15 residues. CDR3 bases: TGTGCCACCAGTGATGGGATGACTAGCGACAATGAGCAGTTCTTC. Protein sequence: CATSDGMTSDNEQFF.

This clone was detected once. The V gene is TRBV24-1, the J gene TRBJ2-3; D may be TRBD1 (5 bases). The V gene's germline CDR1 is KGHDR and CDR2 SFDVKD. Between the trimmed V and J ends, which lost 0 bases and 0 bases, there was a span of 15 bases. The CDR3 covers 18 residues. The CDR3 bases are TGTGCCACCAGTGATTTGCAGACAGCAAGTCCTAGCACAGATACGCAGTATTTT. The encoded protein is CATSDLQTASPSTDTQYF.

This sequence joins TRBV19 and TRBJ1-4; D possibly corresponds to TRBD1 (6 bases). Per the germline V gene, CDR1 is LNHDA and CDR2 is SQIVND (reference sequence). The V end lost 5 bases, the J end lost 8 bases, and 12 bases lay between the germline ends. The CDR3 sequence is 13 residues long. The CDR3 reads CASSRAGAEKLFF. CDR3 sequence (DNA): TGTGCCAGTAGTCGGGCAGGGGCAGAAAAACTGTTTTTT.

The V and J genes are TRBV5-1 and TRBJ2-3; D unresolved. CDR3 length equals 13 residues. Germline CDR1 reads SGHRS; CDR2 reads YFSETQ. Trimming took off 4 bases at V and 2 bases at J, with 8 bases between the two ends. As DNA, the CDR3 is TGCGCCAGCAGCCTAGAAGCCACAGATACGCAGTATTTT. As protein: CASSLEATDTQYF.

Here the CDR3 reads CASSLVRGGLPGELFF. DNA of the CDR3: TGTGCCAGCAGCTTAGTGCGGGGGGGCCTTCCCGGGGAGCTGTTTTTT. V gene TRBV7-2 combines with J gene TRBJ2-2; 9 positions match TRBD2. The V segment lost 1 base and the J segment 6 bases; nucleotides outside the gene matches: 6. The CDR3 totals 16 residues. Germline lookup yields CDR1 SGHTA and CDR2 FQGNSA.

This rearrangement joins TRBV27 to TRBJ1-1; D gene ambiguous. The CDR3 runs to 13 residues. V lost 6 bases, J lost 2 bases, and 10 bases lay in between. Germline CDR1 and CDR2: MNHEY and SMNVEV (reference sequence). The CDR3 region is CASRSSRNTEAFF. DNA of the CDR3: TGTGCCAGCAGGTCGTCCAGAAACACTGAAGCTTTCTTT.

The chain joins TRBV6-4 to TRBJ1-1; 8 bases agree with TRBD1. V was pared by 6 bases and J by 7 bases, with 7 bases of the junction left unmatched. Germline V gene sequence: CDR1 MRHNA, CDR2 SNTAGT. This CDR3 contains 13 residues. CDR3 sequence (DNA): TGTGCCAGCAGCGCCGGGACAGGAAGTGAAGCTTTCTTT. It specifies CASSAGTGSEAFF.

The gene calls are TRBV5-5 and TRBJ1-1; D is unresolved. Trimming removed 2 bases from V and 1 base from J, with 6 bases in between. Looked up from germline, CDR1 is SGHKS and CDR2 is YYEKEE (reference sequence). The CDR3 is 13 residues long. Here the CDR3 DNA reads TGTGCCAGCAGCTTATATTCGAACACTGAAGCTTTCTTT. This translates into CASSLYSNTEAFF.

The chain employs TRBV10-1 and TRBJ2-5, with 16 bases aligning to TRBD2. Germline V gene sequence: CDR1 WNHNN, CDR2 SYGVQD (reference sequence). The V segment lost 4 bases and the J segment 7 bases; nucleotides outside the gene matches: 9. There are 17 residues in the CDR3. As DNA, the CDR3 is TGCGCCAGCAGTGTTGGGACTAGCGGGGGGGCGAGAGTGACCCAGTACTTC. It yields the protein CASSVGTSGGARVTQYF.

This clone was seen more than once but under ten times. The chain combines TRBV2 with TRBJ2-3, with TRBD2 as a possible D gene (6 bases). CDR3 size: 17 residues. Germline V lookup: CDR1 SNHLY, CDR2 FYNNEI. V dropped 4 bases and J dropped 2 bases, with 19 bases sitting between them. Here the CDR3 reads CASSAYTSSGNTDTQYF. CDR3 nucleotides: TGTGCCAGCAGTGCCTACACTAGCAGCGGAAACACAGATACGCAGTATTTT.

The chain has TRBV7-9 and TRBJ2-1, with a tentative D call TRBD2 (6 bases). CDR3 length: 14 residues. V was cut by 1 base and J by 7 bases, with 11 bases left in between. Per germline, CDR1 SEHNR and CDR2 FQNEAQ (reference sequence). CDR3 DNA: TGTGCCAGCAGCTTAGACCTTGGGACTAATGAGCAGTTCTTC. Translation: CASSLDLGTNEQFF.

The genes are TRBV7-8 and TRBJ2-7; 12 bases are a match to TRBD2. The CDR3 has 17 residues. V was clipped by 5 bases and J by 1 base; unmatched bases: 9. Germline V gene lookup returns CDR1 SGHVS and CDR2 FQNEAQ. The CDR3 here is CASSARPTSGGSYEQYF. The CDR3 DNA is TGTGCCAGCAGCGCCCGCCCCACTAGCGGGGGGTCCTACGAGCAGTACTTC.

This clone was seen once. The chain links TRBV24-1 to TRBJ1-1; D uncertain. V dropped 7 bases and J dropped 1 base, with 9 bases sitting between them. Germline values: CDR1 KGHDR, CDR2 SFDVKD. The CDR3 sequence is 13 residues long. This CDR3 is CATRALSNTEAFF. CDR3 bases: TGTGCCACCAGAGCCCTATCGAACACTGAAGCTTTCTTT.

This chain connects TRBV4-3 to TRBJ2-3; 8 bases map to TRBD2. Looked up from germline, CDR1 is LGHNA and CDR2 is YSLEER. The CDR3 extends over 18 amino acids. J was trimmed by 2 bases and V by 1 base; bases with no gene match: 11. The CDR3 protein is CASSQGFLAGRSTDTQYF. The CDR3, as DNA: TGCGCCAGCAGCCAAGGGTTCCTAGCGGGCAGATCCACAGATACGCAGTATTTT.